The present TCR beta chain was sequenced within a study of T cell responses to AZD1222 COVID-19 vaccine. General observations from the study: Samples come after the peak T cell response, not at day 14.

Trimming stripped 2 bases from V and 3 bases from J, with 20 bases between. CDR1 and CDR2 from the germline V gene are MNHEY and SMNVEV (reference sequence). CDR3 size: 17 residues. This table comes from immunoSEQ multiplex PCR, and its TCRdb copy is limited to in-frame clones, with some not included. The repertoire holds 130,000 or so clones, with 86% as singletons. In the case of this clone: Antigen: not known.

The chain combines TRBV27 with TRBJ2-7; D is perhaps TRBD1 (5 bases). The source was peripheral blood, collected on day 0 of AZD1222 vaccination. The source of this sequence is an adult in good health. The CDR3 sequence is CASSLAGYESKNYEQYF. The CDR3 nucleotides are TGTGCCAGCAGTTTAGCAGGGTATGAATCTAAGAACTACGAGCAGTACTTC.